One sample yielded the 28 T cell receptor beta chains listed below, sequenced in a study of T cell responses to AZD1222 COVID-19 vaccine. Sequencing used immunoSEQ multiplex PCR; TCRdb keeps in-frame clones, though not all of them. The profile covers 100,000 to 110,000 clones, with more than 75% appearing a single time and over 4% taken by the ten largest. The starting material was peripheral blood, obtained on day 0 of MenACWY control vaccination. The receptors shown here come from an adult in good health.

J is TRBJ2-1 and V is TRBV11-3, with no clear D. The V end lost 0 bases, the J end lost 8 bases, and 14 bases lay between the germline ends. CDR1 SGHNT and CDR2 YENEEA come from the germline V gene. The CDR3 runs 15 residues. CDR3 DNA: TGTGCCAGCAGCTTAGATGGTAACAAAGGCGATGAGCAGTTCTTC. Translated: CASSLDGNKGDEQFF.

CDR3 in DNA: TGTGCCAGCAGAATGGGCTCGGCTCGCGGGGACGAGCAGTACTTC. Residues: CASRMGSARGDEQYF. The chain combines TRBV6-5 with TRBJ2-7, with D possibly TRBD2 on 6 matching bases. Per the germline V gene, CDR1 is MNHEY and CDR2 is SVGAGI. The CDR3 length is 15 residues. V lost 6 bases and J 5 bases, leaving 20 bases between the germline ends.

The J gene is TRBJ2-3, the V gene TRBV5-1, with 9 positions matching TRBD2. The CDR3 has 14 residues. Germline V gene lookup returns CDR1 SGHRS and CDR2 YFSETQ. The ends lost 5 bases at V and 5 bases at J; junction bases unmatched: 6. CDR3: CASRTSGFGDTQYF. CDR3 sequence (DNA): TGCGCCAGCAGGACTAGCGGTTTCGGAGATACGCAGTATTTT.

This chain joins TRBV28 and TRBJ1-1; perhaps TRBD1 as D (5 bases). The germline V gene encodes CDR1 MDHEN and CDR2 SYDVKM. The CDR3 has 14 residues. The ends were cut back, 1 base at V and 3 bases at J, with 9 bases in the middle. In DNA form, the CDR3 reads TGTGCCAGCAGTTTATTAAGGGGAGACACTGAAGCTTTCTTT. This sequence encodes CASSLLRGDTEAFF.

The chain employs TRBV9 and TRBJ2-5; 9 bases are a match to TRBD2. The J segment lost 5 bases and the V segment lost 3 bases, leaving 8 bases of the junction unmatched. The CDR3 is 15 amino acids. Germline-derived CDR1 and CDR2 are SGDLS and YYNGEE. The CDR3 bases are TGTGCCAGCAGCGGGGGGACTAGCTTAGGGGAGACCCAGTACTTC. Translated: CASSGGTSLGETQYF.

The V gene is TRBV7-2, the J gene TRBJ2-5; 10 bases agree with TRBD2. From germline, CDR1 is SGHTA and CDR2 FQGNSA. V shed 5 bases, J shed 3 bases, and the junction held 3 bases outside the gene matches. The CDR3 consists of 14 residues. CDR3 loop: CASSRTSGEETQYF. The CDR3 nucleotides read TGTGCCAGCAGCCGGACTAGCGGCGAAGAGACCCAGTACTTC.

This chain links TRBV6-1 with TRBJ2-5; D is tentatively TRBD1 or TRBD2 (6 bases each). V was clipped by 2 bases and J by 4 bases, with 11 bases between them. The CDR3 runs to 14 residues. The germline gives CDR1 MNHNS, CDR2 SASEGT. The CDR3 DNA sequence: TGTGCCAGCAGTGAATGGGGGGCCGGAGAGACCCAGTACTTC. Its protein is CASSEWGAGETQYF.

The V gene is TRBV28, the J gene TRBJ1-2; D is uncertain. This CDR3 contains 11 residues. Per germline, CDR1 MDHEN and CDR2 SYDVKM. V lost 3 bases to trimming and J lost 8 bases, with 7 bases between them. CDR3 in DNA: TGTGCCAGCAGTTTGGGTCAGGGCTACACCTTC. Translation: CASSLGQGYTF.

CDR3 sequence: CASSDGRAKNIQYF. The CDR3 DNA is TGTGCCAGCAGTGACGGAAGGGCCAAAAACATTCAGTACTTC. V usage is TRBV2 and J usage is TRBJ2-4; D unresolved. CDR3 size: 14 residues. Trimming stripped 3 bases from V and 1 base from J, with 7 bases between. Germline V CDR1 and CDR2: SNHLY, FYNNEI.

The rearrangement uses TRBV6-6 and TRBJ1-3; weak D call: TRBD1 (5 bases). The length of the CDR3 is 15 residues. Deletions cut 7 bases from V and 2 bases from J, with 15 bases between. The germline CDR1 and CDR2 sequences are MNHNY and SVGAGI (reference sequence). The CDR3 sequence: CASTLLGAPGNTIYF. The CDR3, as DNA: TGTGCCAGCACCCTCCTAGGGGCCCCTGGAAACACCATATATTTT.

The chain carries TRBV15 and TRBJ1-4; D gene ambiguous. Germline CDR1 is LNHNV and CDR2 is YYDKDF (reference sequence). V lost 0 bases, J lost 8 bases, and 19 bases lay in between. The length of the CDR3 is 17 residues. This CDR3 reads CATSRDQQGFSGEKLFF. Written as DNA, the CDR3 is TGTGCCACCAGCAGAGACCAACAAGGGTTCTCTGGAGAAAAACTGTTTTTT.

The chain carries TRBV5-4 and TRBJ2-3; D gene unclear. Trimming left V 0 bases short and J 0 bases short, with 8 bases between. Germline assignment: CDR1 SGHNT and CDR2 YYREEE (reference sequence). This CDR3 is 15 amino acids long. Here the CDR3 DNA reads TGTGCCAGCAGCTTGGGGGGTGCTAGCACAGATACGCAGTATTTT. It is translated as CASSLGGASTDTQYF.

The chain combines TRBV5-1 with TRBJ1-1; D may be TRBD1 (5 bases). This CDR3 is 14 amino acids long. CDR1 and CDR2 from the germline V gene are SGHRS and YFSETQ. The ends were cut back, 2 bases at V and 7 bases at J, with 15 bases in the middle. CDR3 in amino acids: CASSFAGAQLEAFF. CDR3 nucleotides: TGCGCCAGCAGCTTCGCCGGGGCCCAACTTGAAGCTTTCTTT.

V is TRBV5-1 and J is TRBJ2-5, with 16 bases aligning to TRBD2. The CDR3 consists of 18 residues. Per the germline V gene, CDR1 is SGHRS and CDR2 is YFSETQ. The V and J ends lost 5 bases and 5 bases, in that order; junction bases with no gene match: 12. The CDR3: CASRLGTSGGADSETQYF. Written as DNA, the CDR3 is TGCGCCAGCAGGCTTGGGACTAGCGGGGGGGCCGATTCGGAGACCCAGTACTTC.

V usage is TRBV12-3 or TRBV12-4 and J usage is TRBJ1-6, with a weak D call TRBD1 (5 bases). Trimming took off 6 bases at V and 13 bases at J, with 13 bases between the two ends. This CDR3 has 12 residues. CDR3 protein: CASRSGGEPLHF. The CDR3 DNA follows: TGTGCCAGCAGGTCGGGGGGGGAGCCCCTCCACTTT.

The gene calls are TRBV7-2 and TRBJ1-5; D remains ambiguous. The V gene's germline CDR1 is SGHTA and CDR2 FQGNSA. The CDR3 contains 15 residues. The V gene lost 0 bases and the J gene lost 5 bases, with 11 bases spanning the gap. DNA for the CDR3: TGTGCCAGCAGCTTAGCGTGGGGATCCGATCAGCCCCAGCATTTT. Its protein is CASSLAWGSDQPQHF.

In its sample, this clone was seen once. The chain employs TRBV7-2 and TRBJ2-3, with 10 bases matching TRBD2. Germline lookup yields CDR1 SGHTA and CDR2 FQGNSA. CDR3 length: 16 amino acids. V shed 5 bases, J shed 4 bases, and the junction held 9 bases outside the gene matches. DNA of the CDR3: TGTGCCAGCAGCCCGCGATTCGGACTAGCGGCAGATACGCAGTATTTT. Protein sequence: CASSPRFGLAADTQYF.

The count of this clone is one. The V call is TRBV30, the J call TRBJ2-1; TRBD1 matches 9 bases. Trimming removed 4 bases from V and 8 bases from J; junction bases left unmatched: 9. The CDR3 has 14 amino acids. Per the germline V gene, CDR1 is GTSNPN and CDR2 is SVGIG (reference sequence). The CDR3: CAWTGTGSLYEQFF. The DNA for the CDR3 is TGTGCCTGGACGGGGACAGGGAGTTTGTATGAGCAGTTCTTC.

The chain recombines TRBV30 with TRBJ1-3; no clear D. The CDR3 totals 13 residues. Germline assignment: CDR1 GTSNPN and CDR2 SVGIG (reference sequence). The CDR3 bases are TGTGGACGTGGAGGGAACTCTGGAAACACCATATATTTT. This translates into CGRGGNSGNTIYF.

This clone was recorded many times. This chain uses TRBV11-3 with TRBJ1-6, with a weak D call TRBD1 (6 bases). The CDR3 runs to 14 residues. Germline loops: CDR1 SGHNT, CDR2 YENEEA. V lost 2 bases and J lost 5, with 7 bases in between. The CDR3 spells CASSLSGDNSPLHF. CDR3 in DNA: TGTGCCAGCAGCTTATCAGGGGATAATTCACCCCTCCACTTT.

The chain is built from TRBV28 and TRBJ1-1; D not resolved. The CDR3 sequence is 12 residues long. CDR1 and CDR2 from the germline V gene are MDHEN and SYDVKM. V dropped 8 bases and J dropped 1 base, with 8 bases sitting between them. The CDR3 DNA sequence: TGTGCCAGCGACACAGCGAACACTGAAGCTTTCTTT. Translating it yields CASDTANTEAFF. Looking up the rest from reference TRBV28 and TRBJ1-1 gives the full variable domain: DVKVTQSSRYLVKRTGEKVFLECVQDMDHENMFWYRQDPGLGLRLIYFSYDVKMKEKGDIPEGYSVSREKKERFSLILESASTNQTSMYLCASDTANTEAFFGQGTRLTVV.

This rearrangement joins TRBV2 to TRBJ1-3; D gene uncertain. The CDR3 extends over 14 amino acids. CDR1 SNHLY and CDR2 FYNNEI come from the germline V gene. V lost 5 bases and J lost 4, with 12 bases in between. CDR3 coding DNA: TGTGCCAGCAGTTACTACGCTGGGGGAAACACCATATATTTT. This sequence encodes CASSYYAGGNTIYF.

This chain uses TRBV6-2 or TRBV6-3 with TRBJ1-2; possibly TRBD1 for D (6 bases). CDR1 and CDR2 (germline): MNHEY, SVGEGT. Trimming left V 6 bases short and J 14 bases short, with 19 bases between. The CDR3 is made up of 12 amino acids. CDR3 residues: CASSPGPTGRTF. The CDR3 nucleotides read TGTGCCAGCAGCCCGGGCCCGACAGGAAGGACCTTC.

This clone was picked up a small number of times. The chain links TRBV3-1 (or the pseudogene TRBV3-2) to TRBJ2-2, with D tentatively TRBD1 or TRBD2 (5 bases each). CDR1 and CDR2 from the germline V gene are LGHDT and YNNKEL (reference sequence). Trimming took 4 bases from V and 4 from J, leaving 16 bases between them. This CDR3 spans 16 amino acids. CDR3 protein: CASSPAWGAGTGELFF. As DNA, the CDR3 is TGTGCCAGCAGCCCGGCCTGGGGCGCGGGCACCGGGGAGCTGTTTTTT.

CDR3 loop: CASTPGGQPQHF. The CDR3 DNA reads TGTGCCAGCACCCCGGGCGGACAGCCCCAGCATTTT. J is TRBJ1-5 and V is TRBV28; no firm D call. This CDR3 contains 12 residues. V lost 7 bases and J 7 bases, leaving 11 bases between the germline ends. Germline CDR1 MDHEN, CDR2 SYDVKM.

The DNA of the CDR3 is TGTGCCAGTAGTAGGCAGGGGGTGGTGTTTAATCAGCCCCAGCATTTT. Its protein product is CASSRQGVVFNQPQHF. The chain links TRBV19 to TRBJ1-5, with 7 bases lining up with TRBD1. The CDR3 length is 16 residues. The trim removed 4 bases at V and 4 bases at J, leaving 10 bases unmatched. CDR1 is LNHDA, CDR2 SQIVND, per germline (reference sequence).

The V gene is TRBV6-4, the J gene TRBJ2-6, with a weak D call TRBD1 (6 bases). The CDR3 totals 17 residues. CDR1 and CDR2 (germline): MRHNA, SNTAGT. V shed 5 bases and J shed 0 bases, with 14 bases lying between them. The CDR3, as DNA: TGTGCCAGCAGTCTGACAGGTGCTTTCTCTGGGGCCAACGTCCTGACTTTC. Translated: CASSLTGAFSGANVLTF.

V is TRBV20-1 and J is TRBJ1-2, with D maybe TRBD1 (5 bases). Germline V CDR1 and CDR2: DFQATT, SNEGSKA (reference sequence). V dropped 3 bases and J dropped 8 bases, with 16 bases sitting between them. This CDR3 contains 13 residues. The CDR3 loop reads CSASSGTGGGYTF. CDR3 DNA sequence: TGCAGTGCTAGTTCAGGGACTGGAGGAGGCTACACCTTC.